This TCR beta chain was identified during a study of T cell responses to AZD1222 COVID-19 vaccine. Study-level background: Analyses pooled second doses at about 4 or about 12 weeks. Study-wide findings and caveats: After two AZD1222 doses, spike-specific TCR breadth and depth rose versus day 0. There were vaccine-associated CD4 TCRs across spike, dominant at 160-218 and 743-854.

Some clones are missing from TCRdb's copy, which holds only in-frame ones; the method was immunoSEQ multiplex PCR. The sample has some 130,000 clones; roughly 84% are singletons. This clone was recorded only once. What it binds is unknown. V was trimmed by 1 base and J by 5 bases, leaving 20 bases between them. The CDR3 is 17 residues long. Looked up from germline, CDR1 is LGHDT and CDR2 is YNNKEL (reference sequence). V and J are TRBV3-1 (or the pseudogene TRBV3-2) and TRBJ1-1, with D possibly TRBD1 on 6 matching bases. This clonotype was sampled from an adult in good health. The specimen was peripheral blood, collected on day 0 of AZD1222 vaccination. The CDR3 loop reads CASSQVRQGQRGTEAFF. CDR3 in DNA: TGTGCCAGCAGCCAAGTGAGGCAGGGGCAGAGAGGGACTGAAGCTTTCTTT.